The 22 T cell receptor beta chains below were found in one sample sequenced in a study of T-cell reconstitution after alpha-beta-depleted transplantation in children. Using unique molecular identifiers, the investigators prepared the TCRbeta library. TCRdb recomputed calls from the PCR reads with MiXCR, one row per CDR3 protein. The repertoire has over 300,000 distinct CDR3 sequences, 10% to 13% of them found once; the top ten carry more than 2%. Sequencing used PBMCs from the stem cell graft donor, obtained from the stem cell graft. The receptor source for this set is a human donor who donated a stem cell graft to a child with acute lymphoblastic leukemia.

V gene TRBV5-1 combines with J gene TRBJ2-1, with 10 bases matching TRBD2. The CDR3 extends over 17 amino acids. CDR1 is SGHRS and CDR2 is YFSETQ in the germline V gene. With 1 base clipped from V and 1 base from J, the junction kept 5 bases outside the gene matches. CDR3 in DNA: TGCGCCAGCAGCTTGACACAGACTAGCGGGTCCTACAATGAGCAGTTCTTC. This sequence encodes CASSLTQTSGSYNEQFF.

This clonotype was detected ten times or more. The chain employs TRBV3-1 and TRBJ2-2; 11 positions agree with TRBD2. The CDR3 length is 17 residues. V shed 2 bases, J shed 4 bases, and the junction held 6 bases outside the gene matches. Germline V CDR1 and CDR2: LGHDT, YNNKEL (reference sequence). Here the CDR3 DNA reads TGTGCCAGCAGCCAACAGTCCGGGACTAGCGGCACCGGGGAGCTGTTTTTT. Its protein product is CASSQQSGTSGTGELFF.

This clonotype was seen only a few times. The V call is TRBV7-9, the J call TRBJ1-2; D remains unclear. This CDR3 contains 14 residues. V was shortened by 3 bases and J by 2 bases, with 10 bases between the two germline ends. CDR1 is SEHNR and CDR2 is FQNEAQ in the germline V gene (reference sequence). The CDR3 is CASSFGEGNYGYTF. CDR3 nucleotide sequence: TGTGCCAGCAGCTTCGGGGAGGGAAACTATGGCTACACCTTC.

There are a few counts of this clonotype. The V call is TRBV4-1, the J call TRBJ2-5; TRBD1 is a possible D gene (5 bases). Trimming stripped 0 bases from V and 1 base from J, with 12 bases between. Germline CDR1 MGHRA, CDR2 YSYEKL. The CDR3 length is 16 residues. The CDR3 is CASSQEAGIPQETQYF. In nucleotides, the CDR3 is TGCGCCAGCAGCCAAGAGGCAGGGATCCCCCAAGAGACCCAGTACTTC.

The chain links TRBV11-1 to TRBJ2-7; D possibly corresponds to TRBD2 (8 bases). The germline V gene has CDR1 SGHAT and CDR2 FQDESV (reference sequence). The V gene lost 6 bases and the J gene lost 3 bases, with 27 bases spanning the gap. The CDR3 length is 18 residues. CDR3 sequence (DNA): TGTGCCAGCAGTTCGGAAACCCCGGGACTAGGGGGCAACTACGAGCAGTACTTC. Amino acid sequence: CASSSETPGLGGNYEQYF. The variable domain in full, completed from reference TRBV11-1 and TRBJ2-7, reads EAEVAQSPRYKITEKSQAVAFWCDPISGHATLYWYRQILGQGPELLVQFQDESVVDDSQLPKDRFSAERLKGVDSTLKIQPAELGDSAMYLCASSSETPGLGGNYEQYFGPGTRLTVT.

The CDR3 is CASSLPGSRNTIYF. The CDR3 DNA follows: TGTGCCAGCAGCTTACCGGGTTCTCGAAACACCATATATTTT. The chain couples TRBV7-8 to TRBJ1-3, with no clear D. V lost 2 bases to trimming and J lost 5 bases, with 10 bases between them. CDR3 length equals 14 residues. In germline, CDR1 is SGHVS, CDR2 FQNEAQ.

At least ten counts were recorded for this clonotype. The J gene is TRBJ1-1, the V gene TRBV5-1, with D uncertain. Germline V CDR1 and CDR2: SGHRS, YFSETQ. The CDR3 consists of 12 residues. V shed 0 bases and J shed 4 bases, with 4 bases lying between them. CDR3 DNA sequence: TGCGCCAGCAGCTTGGAGGGCACTGAAGCTTTCTTT. Its protein product is CASSLEGTEAFF.

This clonotype was observed a few times. The rearrangement uses TRBV27 and TRBJ2-7, with 8 positions matching TRBD2. The CDR3 has 14 amino acids. After removal of 7 bases from V and 3 bases from J, the junction contained 8 bases not matched to a gene. The germline gives CDR1 MNHEY, CDR2 SMNVEV (reference sequence). The CDR3: CASKQGLGDYEQYF. The CDR3 coding sequence is TGTGCCAGCAAACAGGGACTAGGAGACTACGAGCAGTACTTC.

The chain joins TRBV6-1 to TRBJ2-4, with 8 positions matching TRBD2. J gave up 9 bases and V 3 bases, and 7 bases lay outside the gene matches. The CDR3 extends over 14 amino acids. Germline V CDR1 and CDR2: MNHNS, SASEGT. Written as DNA, the CDR3 is TGTGCCAGCAGTGATACAGGACTAGCTGTCATTCAGTACTTC. Its protein is CASSDTGLAVIQYF.

This clonotype was observed a few times. One end of the junction is discordant with germline, which a read error may explain. This chain joins TRBV5-1 and TRBJ2-1; D possibly corresponds to TRBD2 (6 bases). In germline, CDR1 is SGHRS, CDR2 YFSETQ. CDR3 size: 15 residues. The CDR3 protein is CASSLVGLDYDEQFF. The CDR3 DNA reads as TGCGCCAGCAGCTTGGTTGGACTGGACTACGATGAGCAGTTCTTC. The whole variable domain, filled in from reference TRBV5-1 and TRBJ2-1, reads KAGVTQTPRYLIKTRGQQVTLSCSPISGHRSVSWYQQTPGQGLQFLFEYFSETQRNKGNFPGRFSGRQFSNSRSEMNVSTLELGDSALYLCASSLVGLDYDEQFFGPGTRLTVL.

This sequence joins TRBV19 and TRBJ2-2, with TRBD2 as a possible D gene (6 bases). Per germline, CDR1 LNHDA and CDR2 SQIVND (reference sequence). V was trimmed by 3 bases and J by 6 bases, leaving 14 bases between them. This CDR3 has 15 amino acids. Here the CDR3 reads CASSIPGVGAGELFF. CDR3 nucleotides: TGTGCCAGTAGTATCCCGGGAGTTGGGGCCGGGGAGCTGTTTTTT.

This clonotype was counted a few times. J is TRBJ2-5 and V is TRBV7-2; D remains unclear. Between the trimmed V and J ends, which lost 6 bases and 7 bases, there was a span of 21 bases. In germline, CDR1 is SGHTA, CDR2 FQGNSA. The CDR3 has 15 residues. CDR3 DNA: TGTGCCAGCAGTCGCAGTGTAGGTCTAGAGGCGACCCAGTACTTC. Encoded protein: CASSRSVGLEATQYF. Drawing the rest from reference TRBV7-2 and TRBJ2-5, the complete variable domain is GAGVSQSPSNKVTEKGKDVELRCDPISGHTALYWYRQSLGQGLEFLIYFQGNSAPDKSGLPSDRFSAERTGGSVSTLTIQRTQQEDSAVYLCASSRSVGLEATQYFGPGTRLLVL.

This chain joins TRBV20-1 and TRBJ2-7; 10 bases match TRBD1. This CDR3 is 13 amino acids long. Germline values: CDR1 DFQATT, CDR2 SNEGSKA (reference sequence). V shed 8 bases and J 7 bases; nucleotides not matched to a gene: 11. CDR3 sequence (DNA): TGCAGTCAGACCGGGACAGGGGTTGGAGAGCAGTACTTC. It is translated as CSQTGTGVGEQYF.

This rearrangement joins TRBV18 to TRBJ1-1; 7 bases are shared with TRBD1. The CDR3 runs 14 residues. J was trimmed by 8 bases and V by 6 bases; bases with no gene match: 12. CDR1 and CDR2 from the germline V gene are KGHSH and LQKENI. The CDR3 nucleotides are TGTGCCAGCTCCTTAATGGGACAGAAGGAGGAAGCTTTCTTT. Protein product: CASSLMGQKEEAFF. The whole variable domain, remainder taken from reference TRBV18 and TRBJ1-1, is NAGVMQNPRHLVRRRGQEARLRCSPMKGHSHVYWYRQLPEEGLKFMVYLQKENIIDESGMPKERFSAEFPKEGPSILRIQQVVRGDSAAYFCASSLMGQKEEAFFGQGTRLTVV.

This sequence joins TRBV4-1 and TRBJ2-3, with D maybe TRBD2 (5 bases). The germline CDR1 and CDR2 sequences are MGHRA and YSYEKL. The length of the CDR3 is 12 residues. Trimming removed 7 bases at V and 3 bases at J, with 8 bases between. This CDR3 reads CASTSGTDTQYF. CDR3 DNA sequence: TGCGCCAGCACCTCGGGAACAGATACGCAGTATTTT.

The V call is TRBV12-3 or TRBV12-4, the J call TRBJ2-5; no definite D call. Trimming stripped 7 bases from V and 3 bases from J, with 6 bases between. This CDR3 has 11 amino acids. The DNA for the CDR3 is TGTGCCAGCACCTTCAAAGAGACCCAGTACTTC. It translates to CASTFKETQYF.

V gene TRBV7-2 combines with J gene TRBJ2-1; D is unclear. This CDR3 has 13 residues. Trimming removed 5 bases at V and 5 bases at J, with 10 bases between. Germline V gene sequence: CDR1 SGHTA, CDR2 FQGNSA. CDR3 amino acids: CASSPSLDNEQFF. CDR3 DNA: TGTGCCAGCAGCCCCTCGCTTGACAATGAGCAGTTCTTC. Together with reference TRBV7-2 and TRBJ2-1, the CDR3 gives the full variable domain: GAGVSQSPSNKVTEKGKDVELRCDPISGHTALYWYRQSLGQGLEFLIYFQGNSAPDKSGLPSDRFSAERTGGSVSTLTIQRTQQEDSAVYLCASSPSLDNEQFFGPGTRLTVL.

V and J are TRBV5-1 and TRBJ2-1; 12 nucleotides line up with TRBD2. This CDR3 region has 20 residues. The V and J ends lost 1 base and 8 bases, in that order; junction bases with no gene match: 19. Germline V gives CDR1 SGHRS, CDR2 YFSETQ. Here the CDR3 DNA reads TGCGCCAGCAGCTTGTTTCGTTGGTCTAGCGGGAGGGCCATGCTCCATGAGCAGTTCTTC. Translating gives CASSLFRWSSGRAMLHEQFF.

The chain joins TRBV27 to TRBJ1-2, with 8 bases fitting TRBD1. Germline CDR1 is MNHEY and CDR2 is SMNVEV (reference sequence). Germline trimming cut 4 bases from V and 0 bases from J; bases unmatched to any gene: 7. This CDR3 has 16 residues. The CDR3 coding sequence is TGTGCCAGCAGTTACCTCATGGGACAGGCTAACTATGGCTACACCTTC. It specifies CASSYLMGQANYGYTF.

The genes are TRBV5-1 and TRBJ2-1; D might be TRBD2 (6 bases). The germline V gene encodes CDR1 SGHRS and CDR2 YFSETQ. V was trimmed by 7 bases and J by 5 bases, leaving 13 bases between them. This CDR3 spans 13 amino acids. This CDR3 reads CASQEGNHNEQFF. The CDR3 region has the DNA TGCGCCAGCCAGGAGGGGAATCACAATGAGCAGTTCTTC.

The rearrangement uses TRBV5-1 and TRBJ2-5; weak D call: TRBD1 (5 bases). CDR3 length: 15 residues. V lost 0 bases and J lost 4, with 13 bases in between. From germline, CDR1 is SGHRS and CDR2 YFSETQ. CDR3 bases: TGCGCCAGCAGCTTGGATGGCGGACAAGGAGAGACCCAGTACTTC. Its protein product is CASSLDGGQGETQYF. The entire variable domain, with the rest obtained from reference TRBV5-1 and TRBJ2-5, is as follows: KAGVTQTPRYLIKTRGQQVTLSCSPISGHRSVSWYQQTPGQGLQFLFEYFSETQRNKGNFPGRFSGRQFSNSRSEMNVSTLELGDSALYLCASSLDGGQGETQYFGPGTRLLVL.

A few counts support this clonotype. CDR3 DNA sequence: TGTGCCAGCAGCTTAGGCGGACACAAATACAATGAGCAGTTCTTC. This translates into CASSLGGHKYNEQFF. The chain carries TRBV7-9 and TRBJ2-1, with D possibly being TRBD1 (5 bases). V lost 1 base to trimming and J lost 4 bases, with 11 bases between them. CDR1 is SEHNR, CDR2 FQNEAQ, per germline (reference sequence). This CDR3 is 15 amino acids long.